This T cell receptor (beta chain) was documented in a study of CD8+ T cells in alopecia areata. This sample's treatment: oral pan-JAK inhibitor, 5-10 mg twice daily. The germline CDR1 and CDR2 sequences are ENHRY and SYGVKD. This CDR3 has 14 amino acids. V lost 4 bases, J lost 2 bases, and 2 bases stayed unmatched. RNA was extracted and reverse transcribed into cDNA as the sequencing template. Using immunoSEQ multiplex PCR, the repertoire was profiled, and TCRdb retains in-frame clones only, with some absent. The table has 150,000 to 200,000 clones, around 59% seen once. This TCR was recovered from a human donor with alopecia areata. The genes are TRBV10-3 and TRBJ2-7; TRBD2 aligns across 10 bases. Specimen: CD4+ T cells sorted from blood, collected at week 24, from a patient treated with tofacitinib. In DNA, the CDR3 is TGTGCCATCAGTGGGCTAGCGGGGGCCTACGAGCAGTACTTC. Translated, it gives CAISGLAGAYEQYF.